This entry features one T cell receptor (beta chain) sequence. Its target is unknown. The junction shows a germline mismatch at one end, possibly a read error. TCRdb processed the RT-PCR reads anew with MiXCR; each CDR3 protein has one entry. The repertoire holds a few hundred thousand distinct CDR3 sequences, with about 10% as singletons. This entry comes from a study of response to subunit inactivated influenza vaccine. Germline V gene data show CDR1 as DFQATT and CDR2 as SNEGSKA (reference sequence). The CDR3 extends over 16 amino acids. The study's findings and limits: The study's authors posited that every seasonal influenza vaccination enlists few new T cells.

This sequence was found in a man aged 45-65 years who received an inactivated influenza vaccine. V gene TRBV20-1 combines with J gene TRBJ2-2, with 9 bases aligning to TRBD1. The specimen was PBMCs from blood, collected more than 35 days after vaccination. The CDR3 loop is CCARGGTGTNTGELFF. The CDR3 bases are TGCTGTGCTAGAGGGGGGACAGGGACGAACACCGGGGAGCTGTTTTTT.